The entry that follows covers one T cell receptor (beta chain) sequence. A second about 6 to 11 cycle PCR used barcoded and J-beta primers. Each CDR3 protein is one row after TCRdb ran MiXCR on the 5' RACE reads. The sample shows around 670,000 distinct CDR3 sequences, under 30% of them seen only once. The data stem from a study of blood T cells in healthy people across ages. The V and J ends lost 1 base and 4 bases, in that order; junction bases with no gene match: 6. The CDR3 spans 14 residues. From germline, CDR1 is DFQATT and CDR2 SNEGSKA (reference sequence). The sequence was obtained from a woman older than 75 in good health. The sequencing sample was made of blood. The gene calls are TRBV20-1 and TRBJ2-5, with 7 bases fitting TRBD2. The CDR3 loop is CSARVAGDRETQYF. Here the CDR3 DNA reads TGCAGTGCTAGAGTGGCGGGGGATAGAGAGACCCAGTACTTC.